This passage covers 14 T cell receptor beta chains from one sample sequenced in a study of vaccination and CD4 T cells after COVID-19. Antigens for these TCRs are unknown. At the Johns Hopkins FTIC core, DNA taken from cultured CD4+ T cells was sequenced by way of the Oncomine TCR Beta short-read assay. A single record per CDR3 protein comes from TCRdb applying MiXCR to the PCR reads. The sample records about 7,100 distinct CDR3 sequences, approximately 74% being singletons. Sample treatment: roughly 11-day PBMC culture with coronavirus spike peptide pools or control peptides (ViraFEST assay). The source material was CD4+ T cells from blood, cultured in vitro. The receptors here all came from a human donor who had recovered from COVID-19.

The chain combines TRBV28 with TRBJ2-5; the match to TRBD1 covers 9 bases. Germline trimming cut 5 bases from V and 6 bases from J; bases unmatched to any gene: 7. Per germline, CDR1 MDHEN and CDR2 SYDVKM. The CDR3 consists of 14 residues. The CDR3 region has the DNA TGTGCCAGCAGTCAGGGACAGGGCAGACAGACCCAGTACTTC. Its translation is CASSQGQGRQTQYF.

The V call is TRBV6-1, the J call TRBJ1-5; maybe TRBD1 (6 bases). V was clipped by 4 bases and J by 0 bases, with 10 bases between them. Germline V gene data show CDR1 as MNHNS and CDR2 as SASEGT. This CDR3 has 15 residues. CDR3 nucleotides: TGTGCCAGCAGTGTCCCACAGGGTAGCAATCAGCCCCAGCATTTT. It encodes CASSVPQGSNQPQHF.

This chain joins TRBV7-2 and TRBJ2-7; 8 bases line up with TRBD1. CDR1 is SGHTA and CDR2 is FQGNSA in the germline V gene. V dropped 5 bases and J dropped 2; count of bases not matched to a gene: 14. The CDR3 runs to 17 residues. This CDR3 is CASSKFFRGQAPYEQYF. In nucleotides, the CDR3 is TGTGCCAGCAGCAAATTTTTCAGGGGACAGGCCCCCTACGAGCAGTACTTC.

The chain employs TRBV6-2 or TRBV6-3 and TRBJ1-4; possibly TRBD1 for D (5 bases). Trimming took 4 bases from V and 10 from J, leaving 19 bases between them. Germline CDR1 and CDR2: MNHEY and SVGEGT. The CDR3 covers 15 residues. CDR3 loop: CASSSPGTPARKLFF. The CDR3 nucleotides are TGTGCCAGCAGTTCCCCCGGGACCCCCGCCCGAAAACTGTTTTTT.

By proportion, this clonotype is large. This CDR3 reads CASRPSQTPRAFF. CDR3 coding DNA: TGTGCCAGCAGACCCTCCCAGACCCCGAGAGCTTTCTTT. V is TRBV27 and J is TRBJ1-1; D unresolved. V lost 6 bases to trimming and J lost 10 bases, with 18 bases between them. This CDR3 region has 13 residues. Germline V gives CDR1 MNHEY, CDR2 SMNVEV (reference sequence).

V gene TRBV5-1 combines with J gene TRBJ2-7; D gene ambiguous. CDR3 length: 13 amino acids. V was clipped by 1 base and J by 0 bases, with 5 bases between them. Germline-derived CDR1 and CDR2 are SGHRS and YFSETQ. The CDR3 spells CASSLFDSYEQYF. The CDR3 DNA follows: TGCGCCAGCAGCTTGTTCGACTCCTACGAGCAGTACTTC.

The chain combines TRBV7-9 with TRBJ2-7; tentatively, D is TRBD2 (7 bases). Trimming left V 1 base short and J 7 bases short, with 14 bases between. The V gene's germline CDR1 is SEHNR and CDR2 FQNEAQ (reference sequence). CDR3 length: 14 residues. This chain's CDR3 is CASSLEGGRREQYF. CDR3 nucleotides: TGTGCCAGCAGCTTAGAGGGGGGGCGTAGGGAGCAGTACTTC.

CDR3: CATLTKSRGWRYEQYF. The CDR3 DNA reads TGTGCCACCCTTACGAAAAGCAGGGGTTGGAGATACGAGCAGTACTTC. V usage is TRBV27 and J usage is TRBJ2-7, with a tentative D call TRBD1 (6 bases). The CDR3 runs 16 residues. The V gene lost 10 bases and the J gene lost 4 bases, with 26 bases spanning the gap. CDR1 is MNHEY and CDR2 is SMNVEV in the germline V gene (reference sequence).

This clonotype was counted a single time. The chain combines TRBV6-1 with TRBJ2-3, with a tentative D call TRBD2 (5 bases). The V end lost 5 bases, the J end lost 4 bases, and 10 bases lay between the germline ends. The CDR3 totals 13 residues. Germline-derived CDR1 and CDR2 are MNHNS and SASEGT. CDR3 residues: CASSRTEADTQYF. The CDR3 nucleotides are TGTGCCAGCAGTCGGACGGAGGCAGATACGCAGTATTTT.

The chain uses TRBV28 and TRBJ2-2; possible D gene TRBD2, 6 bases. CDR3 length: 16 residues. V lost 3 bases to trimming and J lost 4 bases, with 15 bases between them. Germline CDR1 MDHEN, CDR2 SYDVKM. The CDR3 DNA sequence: TGTGCCAGCAGTTTGCTCGGGGGTGAGGGCACCGGGGAGCTGTTTTTT. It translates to CASSLLGGEGTGELFF.

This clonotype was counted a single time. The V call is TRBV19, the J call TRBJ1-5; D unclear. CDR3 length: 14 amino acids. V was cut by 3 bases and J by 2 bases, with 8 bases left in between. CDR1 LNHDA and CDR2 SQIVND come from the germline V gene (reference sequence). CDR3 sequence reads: CASSIVAGNQPQHF. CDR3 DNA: TGTGCCAGTAGTATCGTGGCAGGCAATCAGCCCCAGCATTTT.

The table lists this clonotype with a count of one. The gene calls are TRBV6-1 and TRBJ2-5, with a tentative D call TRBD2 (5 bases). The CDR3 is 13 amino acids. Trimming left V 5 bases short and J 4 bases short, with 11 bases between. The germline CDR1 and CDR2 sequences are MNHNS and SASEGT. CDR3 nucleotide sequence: TGTGCCAGCAGTCCCAGAGGAGGAGAGACCCAGTACTTC. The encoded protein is CASSPRGGETQYF.

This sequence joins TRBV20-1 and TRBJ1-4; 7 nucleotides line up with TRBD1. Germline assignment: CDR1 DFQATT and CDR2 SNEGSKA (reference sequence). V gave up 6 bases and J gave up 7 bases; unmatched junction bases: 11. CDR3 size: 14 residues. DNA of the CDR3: TGCAGTGCATTTACGATGGGACAGACTGAAAAACTGTTTTTT. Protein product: CSAFTMGQTEKLFF.

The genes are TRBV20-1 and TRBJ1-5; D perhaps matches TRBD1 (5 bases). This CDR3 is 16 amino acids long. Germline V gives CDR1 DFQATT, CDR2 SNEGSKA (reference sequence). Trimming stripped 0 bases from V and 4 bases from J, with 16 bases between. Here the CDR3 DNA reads TGCAGTGCTAGAGAACGCGGGACGGCTTGGAATCAGCCCCAGCATTTT. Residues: CSARERGTAWNQPQHF.